This T cell receptor (beta chain) was profiled in a study of blood T cell repertoires in COVID-19 (TCRdb year 2020). Background for the entire study: The collaborator samples originated in the United States, Italy and Spain and spanned the acute and convalescent phases of COVID-19. The repertoires were made available in a free public database intended to serve as a resource for research on the immune response to SARS-CoV-2. The dataset comprised deeply sampled blood TCRbeta repertoires from subjects exposed to, actively infected with, or recovered from COVID-19. The prospective study material was composed of cDNA or gDNA derived from T cells, B-cell-depleted T cells, or PBMCs. Where HLA class I and class II types were available, the types were taken from metadata supplied by the sample provider, not from assay-based typing. The sample metadata nearly always contained a de-identified subject ID, COVID-19 status, age in years and sex. Samples were obtained from the ongoing ImmuneRACE study (first 160 participants) and from 1,000 to 1,500 subjects provided by 6 global collaborators.

Each collaborating institution followed its own protocols to collect whole blood in K2EDTA tubes. For TCRbeta analysis, collaborators shipped samples as frozen whole blood, isolated PBMCs, or DNA extracted from either of those sample types. Note on this clone: The antigen it recognizes is unknown. No per-base quality is available; no much larger clone lies one base away.

CDR1 and CDR2, per the germline V gene, are SGHDN and FVKESK. V is trimmed back by 3 bases and J by 2 bases, and the junction contains 3 bases that no gene match accounts for. Spanning cysteine to phenylalanine, the CDR3 consists of 15 amino acids. CDR3 DNA is the only sequence kept; it has 45 bases, read in frame from the first base. Overall study results and their limits: The quantity of clinical and demographic metadata differed by source and by participant and was supplied without curation.

TCRbeta CDR3 regions were amplified from genomic DNA by means of the immunoSEQ Assay, a bias-controlled multiplex PCR. The original methods were these. Within the assay, amplification of reference gene primers was used to estimate how many nucleated cells each sample contained. Sequence reads were collapsed and filtered to measure the absolute abundance of every unique TCRbeta CDR3 rearrangement. Productive Simpson clonality was computed per sample as the square root of Simpson's diversity index over productive rearrangements. TCRdb holds this immuneACCESS table with in-frame rearrangements only. Some clones are missing; in checked studies, unresolved V genes explain under half, and the rest has no known cause. D and trimming were read from the DNA, whereas the V and J calls and clone size are those reported in that table. The sample contains 20,000 to 25,000 clones, over 75% of them found a single time. The ten most abundant clones make up 18% of the sample.

Sequenced sample: peripheral blood. Here the chain combines TRBV14 and TRBJ2-7; 11 middle bases align to TRBD1. This receptor was identified in a human donor in a cohort sampled during active COVID-19. The bases read TGTGCCAGCAGCCACAGGACAGGGGGCACCTACGAGCAGTACTTC. This codes for CASSHRTGGTYEQYF.